This T cell receptor beta chain is from a study of technical replicates of blood from four donors. This clone was observed once. Only in-frame clones appear in the TCRdb table, and some are missing; sequencing was by immunoSEQ multiplex PCR. The sample lists under 15,000 clones, roughly 93% occurring once. V lost 1 base and J 4 bases, leaving 29 bases between the germline ends. Germline values: CDR1 SGHVS, CDR2 FQNEAQ. The CDR3 runs to 22 residues. The receptor was derived from a human donor in good health. The V call is TRBV7-8, the J call TRBJ2-6, with a tentative D call TRBD2 (6 bases). Sequenced material: PBMCs. In DNA form, the CDR3 reads TGTGCCAGCAGCTTAGTTCAGGGAGGTATCAGTAGAGTGCCCCCGGGGGCCAACGTCCTGACTTTC. It specifies CASSLVQGGISRVPPGANVLTF.